This is a list of T cell receptor beta chains from one sample in a study of regulatory T cells in long-lasting Graves disease. TCRdb re-analysed the multiplex PCR reads in MiXCR, keeping a single row per CDR3 protein. The sample records roughly 380,000 distinct CDR3 sequences, about 16% being singletons. The sample was peripheral blood mononuclear cells (PBMCs), taken at new diagnosis, from a patient treated with antithyroid drugs. Receptor source: a female donor with Graves disease. CDR3s include the opening cysteine and the closing phenylalanine or tryptophan. The D gene is left open where the match is weak. Expanded clones get a size class; other rows say once, few or many, or leave the size out.

v_call: TRBV5-4
clone_size: .
j_call: TRBJ2-7
d_call: TRBD1
cdr3_aa: CASSFKDRGSYEQYF
cdr3_nt: TGTGCCAGCAGCTTTAAGGACAGGGGGTCCTACGAGCAGTACTTC

v_call: TRBV30
clone_size: many
j_call: TRBJ1-2
d_call: .
cdr3_aa: CAWSVQRGGYTF
cdr3_nt: TGTGCCTGGAGTGTACAGCGGGGGGGCTACACCTTC

v_call: TRBV24-1
clone_size: many
j_call: TRBJ1-1
d_call: TRBD1
cdr3_aa: CATSDSGTGGETEAFF
cdr3_nt: TGTGCCACCAGTGATTCGGGGACAGGGGGCGAGACTGAAGCTTTCTTT

v_call: TRBV24-1
clone_size: many
j_call: TRBJ2-7
d_call: TRBD1
cdr3_aa: CATSADGQAGEQYF
cdr3_nt: TGTGCCACCAGTGCCGACGGACAGGCTGGTGAGCAGTACTTC

v_call: TRBV10-3
clone_size: many
j_call: TRBJ2-1
d_call: TRBD2
cdr3_aa: CATTPGLANSPLNNEQFF
cdr3_nt: TGTGCCACCACTCCGGGACTAGCCAATTCCCCCCTCAACAATGAGCAGTTCTTC

v_call: TRBV6-2/TRBV6-3
clone_size: many
j_call: TRBJ2-7
d_call: TRBD1
cdr3_aa: CASRPRGFGDRKNEQYF
cdr3_nt: TGTGCCAGCAGACCAAGGGGGTTTGGGGACAGGAAGAACGAGCAGTACTTC

v_call: TRBV29-1
clone_size: many
j_call: TRBJ2-1
d_call: TRBD2
cdr3_aa: CSAKTSGVYNEQFF
cdr3_nt: TGCAGCGCAAAGACTAGCGGGGTTTACAATGAGCAGTTCTTC

v_call: TRBV29-1
clone_size: few
j_call: TRBJ2-3
d_call: TRBD2
cdr3_aa: CSVGLAGADTQYF
cdr3_nt: TGCAGCGTGGGACTAGCGGGAGCAGATACGCAGTATTTT

v_call: TRBV28
clone_size: many
j_call: TRBJ2-3
d_call: .
cdr3_aa: CASTWADTQYF
cdr3_nt: TGTGCCAGCACCTGGGCAGATACGCAGTATTTT

v_call: TRBV27
clone_size: many
j_call: TRBJ2-5
d_call: .
cdr3_aa: CASSFNGYQETQYF
cdr3_nt: TGTGCCAGCAGTTTTAACGGTTACCAAGAGACCCAGTACTTC

v_call: TRBV7-6
clone_size: many
j_call: TRBJ1-2
d_call: .
cdr3_aa: CASSPGWVYGYTF
cdr3_nt: TGTGCCAGCAGCCCGGGGTGGGTCTATGGCTACACCTTC

v_call: TRBV5-4
clone_size: few
j_call: TRBJ1-2
d_call: .
cdr3_aa: CASSLLTTSGGYTF
cdr3_nt: TGTGCCAGCAGCTTGCTGACTACCTCGGGGGGCTACACCTTC

v_call: TRBV7-9
clone_size: .
j_call: TRBJ2-2
d_call: .
cdr3_aa: CTSSFGRGAGELFF
cdr3_nt: TGTACCAGCAGCTTTGGGCGCGGGGCCGGGGAGCTGTTTTTT

v_call: TRBV28
clone_size: .
j_call: TRBJ1-2
d_call: .
cdr3_aa: CASRQQGYYGYTF
cdr3_nt: TGTGCCAGCAGGCAACAGGGATACTATGGCTACACCTTC

v_call: TRBV6-6
clone_size: few
j_call: TRBJ1-1
d_call: .
cdr3_aa: CASSYWGLNTEAFF
cdr3_nt: TGTGCCAGCAGTTACTGGGGGTTAAACACTGAAGCTTTCTTT

v_call: TRBV7-9
clone_size: .
j_call: TRBJ1-1
d_call: TRBD1
cdr3_aa: CASSLALPTDRDAFF
cdr3_nt: TGTGCCAGCAGCTTAGCCCTCCCCACCGACAGGGATGCTTTCTTT

v_call: TRBV20-1
clone_size: few
j_call: TRBJ2-2
d_call: .
cdr3_aa: CSARGGGANTGELFF
cdr3_nt: TGCAGTGCTAGGGGTGGGGGCGCCAACACCGGGGAGCTGTTTTTT

v_call: TRBV28
clone_size: many
j_call: TRBJ2-7
d_call: TRBD2
cdr3_aa: CASSLWTSGSGEQYF
cdr3_nt: TGTGCCAGCAGTCTATGGACTAGCGGGAGTGGGGAGCAGTACTTC

v_call: TRBV20-1
clone_size: few
j_call: TRBJ1-2
d_call: .
cdr3_aa: CSAWDGMTYGYTF
cdr3_nt: TGCAGTGCCTGGGACGGAATGACCTATGGCTACACCTTC

v_call: TRBV20-1
clone_size: .
j_call: TRBJ1-5
d_call: .
cdr3_aa: CSARERFNQPQHF
cdr3_nt: TGCAGTGCTAGAGAGCGGTTCAATCAGCCCCAGCATTTT

v_call: TRBV6-2/TRBV6-3
clone_size: many
j_call: TRBJ2-1
d_call: TRBD2
cdr3_aa: CASSSHRFSSGRTSELNEQFF
cdr3_nt: TGTGCCAGCAGTTCCCACCGGTTTAGTAGCGGGAGAACCTCGGAGCTGAATGAGCAGTTCTTC

v_call: TRBV10-3
clone_size: many
j_call: TRBJ1-5
d_call: .
cdr3_aa: CAISDGGAGLYGQPQHF
cdr3_nt: TGTGCCATCAGTGATGGGGGCGCGGGTCTTTATGGTCAGCCCCAGCATTTT

v_call: TRBV2
clone_size: many
j_call: TRBJ2-1
d_call: .
cdr3_aa: CASSGGDAYNEQFF
cdr3_nt: TGTGCCAGCAGTGGCGGGGACGCCTACAATGAGCAGTTCTTC

v_call: TRBV7-9
clone_size: .
j_call: TRBJ1-2
d_call: .
cdr3_aa: CASSDQTAPNYGYTF
cdr3_nt: TGTGCCAGCAGTGATCAGACAGCACCAAACTATGGCTACACCTTC

v_call: TRBV7-9
clone_size: many
j_call: TRBJ2-7
d_call: .
cdr3_aa: CASGFSYEQYF
cdr3_nt: TGTGCCAGCGGATTTTCCTACGAGCAGTACTTC

v_call: TRBV28
clone_size: many
j_call: TRBJ2-3
d_call: .
cdr3_aa: CASSLGPGVRTYNTTDTQYF
cdr3_nt: TGTGCCAGCAGTTTAGGTCCGGGGGTACGAACTTATAACACCACAGATACGCAGTATTTT

v_call: TRBV4-3
clone_size: .
j_call: TRBJ1-1
d_call: TRBD1
cdr3_aa: CASSQDRLITEAFF
cdr3_nt: TGCGCCAGCAGCCAGGACAGGCTGATCACTGAAGCTTTCTTT

v_call: TRBV4-3
clone_size: many
j_call: TRBJ1-6
d_call: TRBD1
cdr3_aa: CASSQDGGTGGSPLHF
cdr3_nt: TGCGCCAGCAGCCAAGATGGTGGGACAGGCGGTTCACCCCTCCACTTT

v_call: TRBV13
clone_size: few
j_call: TRBJ1-6
d_call: TRBD1
cdr3_aa: CASSLEGASFHF
cdr3_nt: TGTGCCAGCAGCTTAGAGGGGGCAAGCTTCCACTTT

v_call: TRBV12-3/TRBV12-4
clone_size: few
j_call: TRBJ1-2
d_call: .
cdr3_aa: CASSDGSYYGYTF
cdr3_nt: TGTGCCAGCTCCGACGGCAGTTACTATGGCTACACCTTC

v_call: TRBV19
clone_size: .
j_call: TRBJ1-2
d_call: .
cdr3_aa: CASSTQNSPDYGYTF
cdr3_nt: TGTGCCAGTAGTACCCAGAATTCCCCAGACTATGGCTACACCTTC

v_call: TRBV4-3
clone_size: few
j_call: TRBJ1-2
d_call: .
cdr3_aa: CASSQGTGRDYGYTF
cdr3_nt: TGCGCCAGCAGCCAAGGAACTGGCCGGGACTATGGCTACACCTTC

v_call: TRBV7-2
clone_size: many
j_call: TRBJ2-2
d_call: .
cdr3_aa: CASSFLGPTGELFF
cdr3_nt: TGTGCCAGCAGCTTCCTGGGGCCCACCGGGGAGCTGTTTTTT

v_call: TRBV6-2/TRBV6-3
clone_size: many
j_call: TRBJ2-3
d_call: .
cdr3_aa: CASTGGLADTQYF
cdr3_nt: TGTGCCAGCACAGGGGGGCTAGCAGATACGCAGTATTTT

v_call: TRBV27
clone_size: many
j_call: TRBJ2-7
d_call: .
cdr3_aa: CASSLSRQGGEQYF
cdr3_nt: TGTGCCAGCAGTTTAAGCCGACAGGGAGGCGAGCAGTACTTC

v_call: TRBV27
clone_size: many
j_call: TRBJ2-7
d_call: TRBD1
cdr3_aa: CASSSGQGLSYEQYF
cdr3_nt: TGTGCCAGCAGCTCAGGACAGGGGCTCTCCTACGAGCAGTACTTC

v_call: TRBV10-3
clone_size: many
j_call: TRBJ1-5
d_call: .
cdr3_aa: CAISPRVSNQPQHF
cdr3_nt: TGTGCCATCAGCCCTAGGGTTAGCAATCAGCCCCAGCATTTT

v_call: TRBV28
clone_size: many
j_call: TRBJ2-3
d_call: .
cdr3_aa: CAAGDADTQYF
cdr3_nt: TGTGCAGCAGGGGATGCAGATACGCAGTATTTT

v_call: TRBV5-5
clone_size: .
j_call: TRBJ2-3
d_call: TRBD1
cdr3_aa: CASSPGQGFIDTQYF
cdr3_nt: TGTGCCAGCAGCCCGGGACAGGGGTTTATAGATACGCAGTATTTT

v_call: TRBV12-5
clone_size: many
j_call: TRBJ2-1
d_call: .
cdr3_aa: CASGLIASSYNEQFF
cdr3_nt: TGTGCTAGTGGTTTGATAGCGAGCTCCTACAATGAGCAGTTCTTC

v_call: TRBV5-1
clone_size: few
j_call: TRBJ2-1
d_call: TRBD2
cdr3_aa: CASRGSGGVGGEQFF
cdr3_nt: TGCGCCAGCAGAGGAAGCGGGGGGGTTGGCGGTGAGCAGTTCTTC

v_call: TRBV6-1
clone_size: .
j_call: TRBJ1-2
d_call: .
cdr3_aa: CASSSNQYGYTF
cdr3_nt: TGTGCCAGCAGCTCAAACCAATATGGCTACACCTTC

v_call: TRBV20-1
clone_size: many
j_call: TRBJ2-5
d_call: TRBD2
cdr3_aa: CSASRTSGYQETQYF
cdr3_nt: TGCAGTGCGAGTAGGACTAGCGGGTACCAAGAGACCCAGTACTTC

v_call: TRBV4-3
clone_size: few
j_call: TRBJ2-3
d_call: TRBD2
cdr3_aa: CASSQDWGGRMTDTQYF
cdr3_nt: TGCGCCAGCAGCCAAGATTGGGGGGGGAGGATGACAGATACGCAGTATTTT

v_call: TRBV19
clone_size: .
j_call: TRBJ1-2
d_call: .
cdr3_aa: CASSIDPTRANYGYTF
cdr3_nt: TGTGCCAGTAGTATCGACCCAACCCGAGCTAACTATGGCTACACCTTC

v_call: TRBV7-9
clone_size: .
j_call: TRBJ2-3
d_call: .
cdr3_aa: CAIVGGSTDTQYF
cdr3_nt: TGTGCCATAGTCGGGGGTAGCACAGATACGCAGTATTTT

v_call: TRBV15
clone_size: .
j_call: TRBJ1-5
d_call: .
cdr3_aa: CATTINNQPQHF
cdr3_nt: TGTGCCACCACGATCAACAATCAGCCCCAGCATTTT

v_call: TRBV4-1
clone_size: many
j_call: TRBJ2-5
d_call: TRBD2
cdr3_aa: CASSQVAGGMETQYF
cdr3_nt: TGCGCCAGCAGCCAAGTGGCGGGGGGGATGGAGACCCAGTACTTC

v_call: TRBV2
clone_size: .
j_call: TRBJ1-2
d_call: TRBD1
cdr3_aa: CASRDRGQGLLYGYTF
cdr3_nt: TGTGCCAGCAGAGACAGGGGACAGGGACTTCTCTATGGCTACACCTTC

v_call: TRBV6-2/TRBV6-3
clone_size: many
j_call: TRBJ1-1
d_call: .
cdr3_aa: CASRGRVTEAFF
cdr3_nt: TGTGCCTCCAGAGGAAGAGTCACTGAAGCTTTCTTT

v_call: TRBV5-1
clone_size: many
j_call: TRBJ1-2
d_call: .
cdr3_aa: CASSAEIGRNLLCYTF
cdr3_nt: TGCGCCAGCAGCGCGGAGATTGGCAGGAACCTTTTATGCTACACCTTC

v_call: TRBV20-1
clone_size: many
j_call: TRBJ2-3
d_call: .
cdr3_aa: CSARGAQGSTDTQYF
cdr3_nt: TGCAGTGCACGCGGGGCCCAGGGCAGCACAGATACGCAGTATTTT

v_call: TRBV29-1
clone_size: few
j_call: TRBJ1-6
d_call: .
cdr3_aa: CSVEDDDWSWRPTSSYNSPLHF
cdr3_nt: TGCAGCGTTGAAGATGACGATTGGTCATGGCGACCCACTAGCTCCTATAATTCACCCCTCCACTTT

v_call: TRBV7-7
clone_size: many
j_call: TRBJ2-5
d_call: TRBD1
cdr3_aa: CASSPDRVGETQYF
cdr3_nt: TGTGCTAGCAGCCCGGACAGGGTTGGGGAGACCCAGTACTTC

v_call: TRBV6-1
clone_size: .
j_call: TRBJ1-5
d_call: .
cdr3_aa: CASHRTALNQPQHF
cdr3_nt: TGTGCCAGCCATAGGACAGCCCTCAATCAGCCCCAGCATTTT

v_call: TRBV20-1
clone_size: .
j_call: TRBJ2-1
d_call: TRBD1
cdr3_aa: CSAAGDGTGGINEQFF
cdr3_nt: TGCAGTGCGGCTGGGGACGGGACAGGAGGAATCAATGAGCAGTTCTTC

v_call: TRBV28
clone_size: many
j_call: TRBJ2-1
d_call: .
cdr3_aa: CASSLTGGLEFF
cdr3_nt: TGTGCCAGCAGTTTAACCGGCGGACTCGAGTTCTTC